This T cell receptor (beta chain) came from a study of cytotoxic CD8 clonotypes in ibrutinib-treated CLL. Across the study: Median treatment time before response sampling was eleven to twelve months, range 6 to 36. Notes on the study in general: Public clonotypes proved infrequent, and on treatment they shrank or remained steady.

A note on this clone: Antigen unknown.

The germline V gene encodes CDR1 SEHNR and CDR2 FQNEAQ (reference sequence). The CDR3 has 17 amino acids. The ends were cut back, 1 base at V and 2 bases at J, with 14 bases in the middle. Assay used: immunoSEQ multiplex PCR; TCRdb lists only in-frame clones, some missing. The sample has roughly 200,000 clones, about two thirds seen once. Sequencing was performed on PBMCs, taken after 24 months of ibrutinib treatment. The chain recombines TRBV7-9 with TRBJ2-2, with D possibly being TRBD2 (5 bases). This receptor was obtained from a human donor with chronic lymphocytic leukemia. The CDR3, as DNA: TGTGCCAGCAGCTTAGGATCTGAGGGATTAAACACCGGGGAGCTGTTTTTT. Protein: CASSLGSEGLNTGELFF.